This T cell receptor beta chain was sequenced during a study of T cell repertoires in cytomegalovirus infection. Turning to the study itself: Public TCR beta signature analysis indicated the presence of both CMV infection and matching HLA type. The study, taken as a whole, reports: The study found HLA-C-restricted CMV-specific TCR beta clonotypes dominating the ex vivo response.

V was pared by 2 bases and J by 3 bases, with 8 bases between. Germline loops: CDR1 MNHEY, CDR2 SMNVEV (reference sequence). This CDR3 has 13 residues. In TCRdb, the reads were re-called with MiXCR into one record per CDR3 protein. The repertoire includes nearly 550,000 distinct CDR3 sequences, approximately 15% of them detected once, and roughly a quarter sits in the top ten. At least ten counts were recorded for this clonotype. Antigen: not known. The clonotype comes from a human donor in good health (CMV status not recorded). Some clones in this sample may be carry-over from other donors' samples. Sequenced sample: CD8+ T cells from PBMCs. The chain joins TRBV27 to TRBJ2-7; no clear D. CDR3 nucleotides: TGTGCCAGCAGTTTAGGGTGGAACTACGAGCAGTACTTC. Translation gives CASSLGWNYEQYF.